The subject of this entry is one T cell receptor (beta chain). The record originates from a study of blood T cell repertoires in COVID-19. For the study at large: The United States, Italy and Spain provided the acute and convalescent COVID-19 samples. In each case, the material was cDNA or gDNA derived from T cells, B-cell-depleted T cells, or PBMCs.

Authors' methods: Quantification of nucleated cells was approximated via reference gene primer amplification. Clones were read by immunoSEQ multiplex PCR, and TCRdb kept only the in-frame ones, dropping some. D and trimming were read from the DNA, whereas the V and J calls and clone size are those reported in that table. Here the sample spans about 73,000 clones, approximately 80% being singletons. V lost 3 bases and J 8 bases, leaving 16 bases between the germline ends. Germline CDR1 is SGHDN and CDR2 is FVKESK. The CDR3 loop spans 14 amino acids. The sample consisted of peripheral blood. This chain links TRBV14 with TRBJ1-2; no clear D. The TCR sequence derives from a woman in her 70s with acute or convalescent COVID-19. The CDR3, as DNA: TGTGCCAGCAGCCATTTAAGAAACGAGGGAGGCTACACCTTC. Translating gives CASSHLRNEGGYTF.